This entry lists 22 T cell receptor beta chains sequenced from one sample in a study of shared clonotypes between healthy human individuals. Profiling relied on immunoSEQ multiplex PCR, and the TCRdb table lists in-frame clones only, not all of them. The repertoire consists of about 1.1 million clones, with approximately 80% occurring once and the leading ten covering more than 0.85%. The specimen was memory CD4+ T cells from PBMCs. Documented subset: CD45RA-negative fraction. The receptors originated from a man aged 18 to 30 in good health. Some clones in this sample may be carry-over from other donors' samples.

The rearrangement links TRBV19 to TRBJ1-5; D is undetermined. The germline V and J ends were trimmed by 8 bases and 5 bases, with 13 bases remaining between them. Germline V gives CDR1 LNHDA, CDR2 SQIVND (reference sequence). CDR3 size: 13 residues. CDR3 region: CASGLLPHQPQHF. CDR3 nucleotide sequence: TGTGCCAGTGGACTTCTACCGCATCAGCCCCAGCATTTT.

The CDR3 is CAWDPGVAVLQGQYF. CDR3 DNA: TGTGCCTGGGACCCTGGGGTAGCGGTTCTGCAGGGGCAGTACTTC. The chain is built from TRBV30 and TRBJ2-7, with D possibly matching TRBD2 (6 bases). V dropped 5 bases and J dropped 9 bases, with 26 bases sitting between them. Looked up from germline, CDR1 is GTSNPN and CDR2 is SVGIG (reference sequence). The CDR3 has 15 amino acids.

This chain uses TRBV5-6 with TRBJ2-3; D not resolved. V lost 1 base and J lost 10, with 10 bases in between. The CDR3 contains 12 residues. Per the germline V gene, CDR1 is SGHDT and CDR2 is YYEEEE. In nucleotides, the CDR3 is TGTGCCAGCAGCTTGCGGTATGCGGCGCAGTATTTT. It is translated as CASSLRYAAQYF.

This CDR3 is CASTATSGSGGELFF. CDR3 in DNA: TGCGCCAGCACCGCGACTAGCGGGAGTGGCGGGGAGCTGTTTTTT. The chain couples TRBV5-1 to TRBJ2-2, with TRBD2 matching 12 bases. The CDR3 extends over 15 amino acids. V shed 6 bases, J shed 7 bases, and the junction held 7 bases outside the gene matches. Germline V gene lookup returns CDR1 SGHRS and CDR2 YFSETQ.

CDR3 sequence: CASSTRSFTDTQYF. The CDR3 nucleotides are TGTGCCAGCAGCACCCGGTCATTCACAGATACGCAGTATTTT. This chain connects TRBV7-9 to TRBJ2-3; no clear D gene. CDR1 is SEHNR and CDR2 is FQNEAQ in the germline V gene (reference sequence). CDR3 length equals 14 residues. V was cut by 5 bases and J by 2 bases, with 11 bases left in between. Variable domain in full (rest from reference TRBV7-9 and TRBJ2-3): DTGVSQNPRHKITKRGQNVTFRCDPISEHNRLYWYRQTLGQGPEFLTYFQNEAQLEKSRLLSDRFSAERPKGSFSTLEIQRTEQGDSAMYLCASSTRSFTDTQYFGPGTRLTVL.

In this sample, this clone turned up a few times. CDR3 region: CASGLTPTPHGYTF. The DNA for the CDR3 is TGCGCCAGCGGCCTAACTCCTACCCCTCATGGCTACACCTTC. V and J are TRBV5-1 and TRBJ1-2; D is undetermined. Germline V gene data show CDR1 as SGHRS and CDR2 as YFSETQ. This CDR3 is 14 amino acids long. V gave up 7 bases and J gave up 6 bases, with 19 bases separating them.

The gene calls are TRBV2 and TRBJ2-5; 16 bases map to TRBD2. Trimming removed 6 bases from V and 5 bases from J; junction bases left unmatched: 15. CDR3 length equals 19 residues. Germline CDR1 is SNHLY and CDR2 is FYNNEI. The CDR3 bases are TGTGCCAGCAGACCCGGGACTAGCGGGAGGGACCTCTCAGGGGAGACCCAGTACTTC. As protein: CASRPGTSGRDLSGETQYF.

The chain combines TRBV5-6 with TRBJ1-1; D is unresolved. Germline loops: CDR1 SGHDT, CDR2 YYEEEE. This CDR3 is 13 amino acids long. V lost 4 bases and J 1 base, leaving 8 bases between the germline ends. This CDR3 reads CASSGVRNTEAFF. The CDR3 DNA reads TGTGCCAGCAGCGGGGTTCGGAACACTGAAGCTTTCTTT.

This rearrangement joins TRBV7-7 to TRBJ2-7, with D maybe TRBD1 (6 bases). CDR1 and CDR2 from the germline V gene are SSHAT and FNYEAQ (reference sequence). The CDR3 consists of 13 residues. The V end was cut by 6 bases, the J end by 5 bases, with 14 bases between. The CDR3 reads CASSQDRTHEQYF. CDR3 DNA sequence: TGTGCCAGCAGTCAAGACAGGACTCACGAGCAGTACTTC. The full variable domain, completed using reference TRBV7-7 and TRBJ2-7, is GAGVSQSPRYKVTKRGQDVTLRCDPISSHATLYWYQQALGQGPEFLTYFNYEAQPDKSGLPSDRFSAERPEGSISTLTIQRTEQRDSAMYRCASSQDRTHEQYFGPGTRLTVT.

The chain has TRBV12-2 and TRBJ2-3; the table's D call of TRBD1 was not tested on the DNA. TRBV12-2 is listed as a pseudogene. CDR3 size: 16 residues. Here the CDR3 DNA reads TGTGCAAGTCGCCCCAGAGGGACAGGGAAGGCAGATACGCAGTATTTT. This encodes CASRPRGTGKADTQYF.

The table lists this clone with a few counts. The V call is TRBV5-1, the J call TRBJ2-2; D gene ambiguous. V gave up 0 bases and J gave up 3 bases, with 6 bases separating them. Germline V gives CDR1 SGHRS, CDR2 YFSETQ. This CDR3 has 14 residues. The CDR3 spells CASSLALYTGELFF. CDR3 nucleotide sequence: TGCGCCAGCAGCTTGGCCCTTTACACCGGGGAGCTGTTTTTT. The complete variable domain, with remaining parts taken from reference TRBV5-1 and TRBJ2-2, reads KAGVTQTPRYLIKTRGQQVTLSCSPISGHRSVSWYQQTPGQGLQFLFEYFSETQRNKGNFPGRFSGRQFSNSRSEMNVSTLELGDSALYLCASSLALYTGELFFGEGSRLTVL.

The sample holds a few counts of this clone. The rearrangement uses TRBV29-1 and TRBJ2-3, with a weak D call TRBD2 (7 bases). The CDR3 is made up of 14 amino acids. V was pared by 7 bases and J by 4 bases, with 18 bases between. The germline gives CDR1 SQVTM, CDR2 ANQGSEA. CDR3 sequence: CSARGRGGADTQYF. The CDR3 bases are TGCAGCGCCCGGGGTAGGGGGGGCGCAGATACGCAGTATTTT.

The V and J genes are TRBV5-6 and TRBJ1-3, with D tentatively TRBD1 (5 bases). V was shortened by 4 bases and J by 14 bases, with 13 bases between the two germline ends. The CDR3 covers 11 residues. The germline CDR1 and CDR2 sequences are SGHDT and YYEEEE. Written as DNA, the CDR3 is TGTGCCAGCAGCCGGGGACGGACCTTATATTTT. Protein sequence: CASSRGRTLYF.

With respect to this clone: Other DNA sequences from this sample encode an identical CDR3 as well. The J gene is TRBJ2-5, the V gene TRBV20-1; no clear D gene. The CDR3 length is 10 residues. The V end was cut by 3 bases, the J end by 3 bases, with 2 bases between. Germline CDR1 and CDR2: DFQATT and SNEGSKA (reference sequence). The CDR3 reads CSASKETQYF. CDR3 in DNA: TGCAGTGCTAGTAAAGAGACCCAGTACTTC.

V gene TRBV18 combines with J gene TRBJ1-5; unclear D gene. Germline CDR1 reads KGHSH; CDR2 reads LQKENI. V lost 6 bases and J 0 bases, leaving 12 bases between the germline ends. The CDR3 consists of 15 residues. CDR3 amino acids: CASSQTVNSNQPQHF. The CDR3 region has the DNA TGTGCCAGCTCTCAAACGGTAAATAGCAATCAGCCCCAGCATTTT.

V gene TRBV7-6 combines with J gene TRBJ2-5, with 9 bases that match TRBD1. The CDR3 spans 16 residues. The J segment lost 7 bases and the V segment lost 5 bases, leaving 14 bases of the junction unmatched. In germline, CDR1 is SGHVS, CDR2 FNYEAQ. The CDR3: CASSKRTGEGDRTQYF. CDR3 sequence (DNA): TGTGCCAGCAGCAAACGGACAGGGGAGGGAGATCGGACCCAGTACTTC.

The count of this clone is one. The V call is TRBV5-1, the J call TRBJ2-3; perhaps TRBD2 as D (6 bases). The CDR3 totals 16 residues. The germline CDR1 and CDR2 sequences are SGHRS and YFSETQ. Trimming left V 4 bases short and J 2 bases short, with 17 bases between. The chain's CDR3 is CASSRYRLDNTDTQYF. CDR3 DNA: TGCGCCAGCAGCCGATACAGACTAGATAACACAGATACGCAGTATTTT.

The J gene is TRBJ2-7, the V gene TRBV9, with 10 bases identical to TRBD2. The junction had 3 bases not matched to a gene; V was cut back by 4 bases and J by 5 bases. CDR1 and CDR2 from the germline V gene are SGDLS and YYNGEE. This CDR3 contains 13 residues. The CDR3 DNA follows: TGTGCCAGCAGCCCGGGACTAGCGAACGAGCAGTACTTC. Translation gives CASSPGLANEQYF.

The J gene is TRBJ2-3, the V gene TRBV15; D uncertain. Germline V gene data show CDR1 as LNHNV and CDR2 as YYDKDF (reference sequence). V lost 6 bases, J lost 1 base, and 14 bases lay in between. The CDR3 contains 15 residues. The CDR3 spells CATRGKQKGTDTQYF. CDR3 sequence (DNA): TGTGCCACCAGGGGCAAGCAGAAAGGCACAGATACGCAGTATTTT.

On this clone: A far larger clone differs by one base, so this is likely a read error. This sample includes further DNA sequences coding for the same CDR3. The genes are TRBV2 and TRBJ2-1; no firm D call. The CDR3 extends over 11 amino acids. V shed 5 bases and J shed 4 bases, with 3 bases lying between them. Germline values: CDR1 SNHLY, CDR2 FYNNEI. CDR3 loop: CASSYYNEQFF. As DNA, the CDR3 is TGTGCCAGCAGTTATTACAATGAGCAGTTCTTC.

The V gene is TRBV19, the J gene TRBJ1-3; perhaps TRBD1 as D (5 bases). Per germline, CDR1 LNHDA and CDR2 SQIVND (reference sequence). This CDR3 is 13 amino acids long. The CDR3 nucleotides are TGTGCGACAGCCACGAGCTCTGGAAACACCATATATTTT. Translating it yields CATATSSGNTIYF.

The rearrangement links TRBV7-2 to TRBJ2-3; 8 nucleotides agree with TRBD2. This CDR3 is built from 18 residues. Germline values: CDR1 SGHTA, CDR2 FQGNSA. Unmatched junction bases numbered 12, after V lost 4 bases and J lost 0 bases. The CDR3 sequence is CASSSPGGRPTSTDTQYF. In DNA, the CDR3 is TGTGCCAGCAGCTCTCCGGGGGGGCGACCTACTAGCACAGATACGCAGTATTTT.